This is a list of T cell receptor beta chains from one sample in a study of blood T cell repertoires in COVID-19. The repertoire was sequenced with immunoSEQ multiplex PCR; TCRdb's copy has only in-frame clones and lacks some. The sample holds approximately 90,000 clones, 85% seen once. Sequencing was carried out using peripheral blood. These receptors were obtained from a man older than 75 with acute or convalescent COVID-19. Each CDR3 is given with its conserved first and last residue. The D gene is left open where the match is weak. The size field is filled for only some rows; it gives once, few, many or a size class.

clone size: .; CDR3 length: 17; V gene: TRBV7-2; D gene: TRBD2; J gene: TRBJ2-1; CDR3 DNA: TGTGCCAGCAGCTTAGCGTTGCTAGCGGGAGGAGCCAATGAGCAGTTCTTC; CDR3 protein: CASSLALLAGGANEQFF
clone size: .; CDR3 length: 21; V gene: TRBV6-6; D gene: TRBD2; J gene: TRBJ2-1; CDR3 DNA: TGTGCCAGCAGACGACTCGAAGGGGGACTAGCGGGACTTCCCTCCTACAATGAGCAGTTCTTC; CDR3 protein: CASRRLEGGLAGLPSYNEQFF
clone size: .; CDR3 length: 14; V gene: TRBV19; D gene: .; J gene: TRBJ2-6; CDR3 DNA: TGTGCCAGTAGTACGCGATGGGGGGCCAACGTCCTGACTTTC; CDR3 protein: CASSTRWGANVLTF
clone size: .; CDR3 length: 15; V gene: TRBV3-1/TRBV3-2; D gene: TRBD1; J gene: TRBJ1-4; CDR3 DNA: TGTGCCAGCAGCCACTGGGGACAGGGGGTTGAAAAACTGTTTTTT; CDR3 protein: CASSHWGQGVEKLFF
clone size: .; CDR3 length: 14; V gene: TRBV7-3; D gene: .; J gene: TRBJ1-2; CDR3 DNA: TGTGCCAGCAGCTTGGGACATACTAACTATGGCTACACCTTC; CDR3 protein: CASSLGHTNYGYTF
clone size: .; CDR3 length: 14; V gene: TRBV14; D gene: .; J gene: TRBJ1-1; CDR3 DNA: TGTGCCAGCAGCCAAGATAGAGCAGGGACTGAAGCTTTCTTT; CDR3 protein: CASSQDRAGTEAFF
clone size: .; CDR3 length: 17; V gene: TRBV4-2; D gene: .; J gene: TRBJ2-7; CDR3 DNA: TGTGCCAGCAGCCAAAGGCGAGGAGGCTCCGACTCCTACGAGCAGTACTTC; CDR3 protein: CASSQRRGGSDSYEQYF
clone size: .; CDR3 length: 14; V gene: TRBV27; D gene: .; J gene: TRBJ1-5; CDR3 DNA: TGTGCCAGCAGTTTAAGAGGAGGCGATCAGCCCCAGCATTTT; CDR3 protein: CASSLRGGDQPQHF
clone size: .; CDR3 length: 14; V gene: TRBV18; D gene: .; J gene: TRBJ1-3; CDR3 DNA: TGTGCCAGCTCACCAGGGGGGACTGGAAACACCATATATTTT; CDR3 protein: CASSPGGTGNTIYF
clone size: .; CDR3 length: 15; V gene: TRBV19; D gene: .; J gene: TRBJ2-3; CDR3 DNA: TGTGCCAGTAGTATCAGGATCTCTAGCACAGATACGCAGTATTTT; CDR3 protein: CASSIRISSTDTQYF
clone size: .; CDR3 length: 15; V gene: TRBV10-1; D gene: .; J gene: TRBJ2-2; CDR3 DNA: TGCGCCAGCAGTTCCGGGACTTCGAACACCGGGGAGCTGTTTTTT; CDR3 protein: CASSSGTSNTGELFF
clone size: .; CDR3 length: 11; V gene: TRBV29-1; D gene: TRBD1; J gene: TRBJ1-2; CDR3 DNA: TGCAGCGTTGGACAGGGGCATGGCTACACCTTC; CDR3 protein: CSVGQGHGYTF
clone size: .; CDR3 length: 17; V gene: TRBV4-2; D gene: TRBD1; J gene: TRBJ1-1; CDR3 DNA: TGTGCCAGCAGCCAAGAGACAGGGGGGACTCCGAACACTGAAGCTTTCTTT; CDR3 protein: CASSQETGGTPNTEAFF
clone size: .; CDR3 length: 15; V gene: TRBV7-3; D gene: .; J gene: TRBJ2-1; CDR3 DNA: TGTGCCAGCAGTAAGACCGGGACAAATAACAATGAGCAGTTCTTC; CDR3 protein: CASSKTGTNNNEQFF
clone size: once; CDR3 length: 14; V gene: TRBV14; D gene: .; J gene: TRBJ2-1; CDR3 DNA: TGTGCCAGCAGCCCCAGGGGTTCATACAATGAGCAGTTCTTC; CDR3 protein: CASSPRGSYNEQFF
clone size: .; CDR3 length: 14; V gene: TRBV5-4; D gene: .; J gene: TRBJ2-7; CDR3 DNA: TGTGCCAGCACCCCAAGTTTGCGGGCGGACGAGCAGTACTTC; CDR3 protein: CASTPSLRADEQYF
clone size: few; CDR3 length: 16; V gene: TRBV7-7; D gene: TRBD2; J gene: TRBJ2-2; CDR3 DNA: TGTGCTAGCAGCGCGGGGCTAGCGGGAGGATCCGGGGAGCTGTTTTTT; CDR3 protein: CASSAGLAGGSGELFF
clone size: .; CDR3 length: 14; V gene: TRBV7-8; D gene: .; J gene: TRBJ2-7; CDR3 DNA: TGTGCCAGCAGCTTATCGCAGGTAGACTACGAGCAGTACTTC; CDR3 protein: CASSLSQVDYEQYF
clone size: .; CDR3 length: 15; V gene: TRBV5-1; D gene: TRBD1; J gene: TRBJ1-3; CDR3 DNA: TGCGCCAGCAGCATCGGACAGGGGGCTGGAAACACCATATATTTT; CDR3 protein: CASSIGQGAGNTIYF
clone size: .; CDR3 length: 15; V gene: TRBV7-7; D gene: .; J gene: TRBJ1-3; CDR3 DNA: TGTGCTAGCAGCTCCGGGGTCGACCCCGGAAACACCATATATTTT; CDR3 protein: CASSSGVDPGNTIYF
clone size: .; CDR3 length: 16; V gene: TRBV24-1; D gene: .; J gene: TRBJ2-1; CDR3 DNA: TGTGCCACCAGTGCTCTGGGAAGGGAGGCAAACAATGAGCAGTTCTTC; CDR3 protein: CATSALGREANNEQFF
clone size: .; CDR3 length: 15; V gene: TRBV4-3; D gene: TRBD1; J gene: TRBJ1-2; CDR3 DNA: TGCGCCAGCAGCCAAAAGGCTACAGGGGGCGATGGCTACACCTTC; CDR3 protein: CASSQKATGGDGYTF
clone size: .; CDR3 length: 13; V gene: TRBV15; D gene: TRBD1; J gene: TRBJ1-4; CDR3 DNA: TGTGCCACCAGCCCAAGGGGGCGGGAAAAACTGTTTTTT; CDR3 protein: CATSPRGREKLFF
clone size: .; CDR3 length: 14; V gene: TRBV19; D gene: TRBD1; J gene: TRBJ1-5; CDR3 DNA: TGTGCCAGTAGTATACAGGGGGTTAATCAGCCCCAGCATTTT; CDR3 protein: CASSIQGVNQPQHF
clone size: once; CDR3 length: 16; V gene: TRBV6-1; D gene: .; J gene: TRBJ2-3; CDR3 DNA: TGTGCCAGCAGTGTTATAGCGAGTCGCAGCACAGATACGCAGTATTTT; CDR3 protein: CASSVIASRSTDTQYF
clone size: .; CDR3 length: 13; V gene: TRBV9; D gene: .; J gene: TRBJ2-1; CDR3 DNA: TGTGCCAGCAGCCTCCGGAGGGGGGGCGAGCAGTTCTTC; CDR3 protein: CASSLRRGGEQFF
clone size: .; CDR3 length: 16; V gene: TRBV24-1; D gene: .; J gene: TRBJ2-3; CDR3 DNA: TGTGCCACCAGTGATTCAGCGGGCGCGGGCACAGATACGCAGTATTTT; CDR3 protein: CATSDSAGAGTDTQYF
clone size: few; CDR3 length: 16; V gene: TRBV7-8; D gene: TRBD1; J gene: TRBJ1-2; CDR3 DNA: TGTGCCAGCAGCTCTGACTGGACAGGGCTATCCTATGGCTACACCTTC; CDR3 protein: CASSSDWTGLSYGYTF
clone size: .; CDR3 length: 17; V gene: TRBV19; D gene: TRBD1; J gene: TRBJ2-2; CDR3 DNA: TGTGCCAGTAGTATCCGAGCCGGGACAGGGGACACCGGGGAGCTGTTTTTT; CDR3 protein: CASSIRAGTGDTGELFF
clone size: .; CDR3 length: 16; V gene: TRBV7-6; D gene: .; J gene: TRBJ1-3; CDR3 DNA: TGTGCCAGCAGCAGCGACCAGATAAACTCTGGAAACACCATATATTTT; CDR3 protein: CASSSDQINSGNTIYF
clone size: .; CDR3 length: 15; V gene: TRBV27; D gene: .; J gene: TRBJ1-1; CDR3 DNA: TGTGCCAGCAGTTTATCACAGACCATGAACACTGAAGCTTTCTTT; CDR3 protein: CASSLSQTMNTEAFF
clone size: .; CDR3 length: 14; V gene: TRBV19; D gene: .; J gene: TRBJ2-6; CDR3 DNA: TGTGCCAGTAGGGACACCTCTGGGGCCAACGTCCTGACTTTC; CDR3 protein: CASRDTSGANVLTF
clone size: .; CDR3 length: 15; V gene: TRBV5-1; D gene: .; J gene: TRBJ1-1; CDR3 DNA: TGCGCCAGCAGCCAAACCGTTGGACAGACCGGCGGAGCTTTCTTT; CDR3 protein: CASSQTVGQTGGAFF
clone size: .; CDR3 length: 11; V gene: TRBV28; D gene: .; J gene: TRBJ1-1; CDR3 DNA: TGTGCCACCCTTCGTCGCACTGAAGCTTTCTTT; CDR3 protein: CATLRRTEAFF
clone size: .; CDR3 length: 17; V gene: TRBV7-9; D gene: .; J gene: TRBJ2-4; CDR3 DNA: TGTGCCAGCAGCTCCGGAGTCGGGGATATAGCCAAAAACATTCAGTACTTC; CDR3 protein: CASSSGVGDIAKNIQYF
clone size: once; CDR3 length: 15; V gene: TRBV30; D gene: .; J gene: TRBJ2-7; CDR3 DNA: TGTGCCTTAATTTGGAGGGGACGTAGTGCCTACGAGCAGTACTTC; CDR3 protein: CALIWRGRSAYEQYF
clone size: .; CDR3 length: 13; V gene: TRBV6-2/TRBV6-3; D gene: .; J gene: TRBJ1-5; CDR3 DNA: TGTGCCAGCAGTTTCCTAACCAATCAGCCCCAGCATTTT; CDR3 protein: CASSFLTNQPQHF
clone size: few; CDR3 length: 16; V gene: TRBV6-5; D gene: TRBD1; J gene: TRBJ1-3; CDR3 DNA: TGTGCCAGCAGTTACTCCGGACAGGGGTCTGGAAACACCATATATTTT; CDR3 protein: CASSYSGQGSGNTIYF
clone size: .; CDR3 length: 17; V gene: TRBV28; D gene: .; J gene: TRBJ2-2; CDR3 DNA: TGTGCCAGCAGTTCCTTTCAGGGTCGTTGGGGCGGCGGGGAGCTGTTTTTT; CDR3 protein: CASSSFQGRWGGGELFF
clone size: .; CDR3 length: 14; V gene: TRBV3-1/TRBV3-2; D gene: TRBD1; J gene: TRBJ2-3; CDR3 DNA: TGTGCCAGCAGCCAGGGCAGGGGGACAGATACGCAGTATTTT; CDR3 protein: CASSQGRGTDTQYF
clone size: .; CDR3 length: 14; V gene: TRBV6-5; D gene: .; J gene: TRBJ2-5; CDR3 DNA: TGTGCCAGCAATCCCCGAGGTCTGCAGGAGACCCAGTACTTC; CDR3 protein: CASNPRGLQETQYF
clone size: .; CDR3 length: 14; V gene: TRBV15; D gene: .; J gene: TRBJ1-1; CDR3 DNA: TGTGCCACCAGCAATGGACAGATGAACACTGAAGCTTTCTTT; CDR3 protein: CATSNGQMNTEAFF
clone size: .; CDR3 length: 13; V gene: TRBV18; D gene: TRBD1; J gene: TRBJ1-2; CDR3 DNA: TGTGCCAGCTCATACAGGGGAGACTATGGCTACACCTTC; CDR3 protein: CASSYRGDYGYTF
clone size: .; CDR3 length: 13; V gene: TRBV20-1; D gene: .; J gene: TRBJ1-5; CDR3 DNA: TGCAGTGCTAGTTCCAGCGACGGCACGCCCCAGCATTTT; CDR3 protein: CSASSSDGTPQHF
clone size: .; CDR3 length: 14; V gene: TRBV28; D gene: TRBD1; J gene: TRBJ2-1; CDR3 DNA: TGTGCCAGCAGTATCGACAGGGGGGACAATGAGCAGTTCTTC; CDR3 protein: CASSIDRGDNEQFF
clone size: .; CDR3 length: 16; V gene: TRBV2; D gene: TRBD2; J gene: TRBJ2-3; CDR3 DNA: TGTGCCAGCACGGGGGATTCCGGGAGGGCCGAAGATACGCAGTATTTT; CDR3 protein: CASTGDSGRAEDTQYF
clone size: .; CDR3 length: 15; V gene: TRBV10-2; D gene: .; J gene: TRBJ1-1; CDR3 DNA: TGCGCCAGCAGTGGCGGGACGGCCATGAACACTGAAGCTTTCTTT; CDR3 protein: CASSGGTAMNTEAFF
clone size: .; CDR3 length: 15; V gene: TRBV25-1; D gene: TRBD1; J gene: TRBJ1-1; CDR3 DNA: TGTGCCAGCAGTGAACCACAGGGGGGGACCACTGAAGCTTTCTTT; CDR3 protein: CASSEPQGGTTEAFF
clone size: .; CDR3 length: 14; V gene: TRBV28; D gene: .; J gene: TRBJ2-2; CDR3 DNA: TGTGCCAGCAGTTTACGACAGAACACCGGGGAGCTGTTTTTT; CDR3 protein: CASSLRQNTGELFF
clone size: .; CDR3 length: 15; V gene: TRBV5-5; D gene: .; J gene: TRBJ2-5; CDR3 DNA: TGTGCCAGCAGCTTCGCGGGCGGGAAAGTGGAGACCCAGTACTTC; CDR3 protein: CASSFAGGKVETQYF
clone size: few; CDR3 length: 16; V gene: TRBV2; D gene: TRBD1; J gene: TRBJ1-5; CDR3 DNA: TGTGCCAGCACGGAAGACAGGGGGCTTAGCAATCAGCCCCAGCATTTT; CDR3 protein: CASTEDRGLSNQPQHF
clone size: .; CDR3 length: 14; V gene: TRBV7-9; D gene: .; J gene: TRBJ2-3; CDR3 DNA: TGTGCCAGCAGCTTAGTAACTAGCACAGATACGCAGTATTTT; CDR3 protein: CASSLVTSTDTQYF